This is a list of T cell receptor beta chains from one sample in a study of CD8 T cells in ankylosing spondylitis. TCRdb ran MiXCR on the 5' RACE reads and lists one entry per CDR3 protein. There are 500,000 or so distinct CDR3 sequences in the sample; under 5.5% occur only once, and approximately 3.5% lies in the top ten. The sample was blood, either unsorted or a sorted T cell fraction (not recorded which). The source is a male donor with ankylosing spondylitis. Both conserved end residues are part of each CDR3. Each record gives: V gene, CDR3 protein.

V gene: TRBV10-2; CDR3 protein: CASSESATSGTTDTQYF
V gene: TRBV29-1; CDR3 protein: CSVTEGTDTQYF
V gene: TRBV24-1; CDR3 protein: CATSDFSGTALDEQFF
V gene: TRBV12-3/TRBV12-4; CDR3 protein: CASSPRAAGETQYF
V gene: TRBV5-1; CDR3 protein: CASSPGQGTNTEAFF
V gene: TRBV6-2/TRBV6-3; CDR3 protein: CASTKRWTVNTGELFF
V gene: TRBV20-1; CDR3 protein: CSARAEGRAQTSTDTQYF
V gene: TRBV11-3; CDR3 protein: CASSAGQGANTEAFF
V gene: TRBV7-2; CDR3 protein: CASSLQGPTNEKLFF
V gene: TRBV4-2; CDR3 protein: CASSHVVQGSGNTIYF
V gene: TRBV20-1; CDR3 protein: CSASSGAGELFF
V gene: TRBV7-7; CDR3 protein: CASSTWGGRTGELFF
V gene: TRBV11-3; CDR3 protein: CASSLDLGAEQFF
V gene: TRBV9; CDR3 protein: CASSVDSGRFFEQFF
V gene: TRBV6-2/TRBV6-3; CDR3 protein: CASSYAPYEQYF
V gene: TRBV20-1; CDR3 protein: CSVREQGNQPQHF
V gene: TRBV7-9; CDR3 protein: CASTDRVNTDTQYF
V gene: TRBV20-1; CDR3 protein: CSAGDPRSTEAFF
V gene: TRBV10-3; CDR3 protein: CAISENAGEGADTQYF
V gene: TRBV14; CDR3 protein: CASSQVRGAPLDNEQFF
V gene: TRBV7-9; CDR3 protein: CASSPRRTKRGETQYF
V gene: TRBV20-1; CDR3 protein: CSARDLGNTIYF
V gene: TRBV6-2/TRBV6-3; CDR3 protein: CASSWDRGASTGPRNEQFF
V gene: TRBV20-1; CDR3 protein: CSASRLAGAQETQYF
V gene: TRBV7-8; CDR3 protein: CASSWDRQTEQFF
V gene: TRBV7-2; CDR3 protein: CASSFSTGTYEQYF